This paragraph covers one TCR beta chain sequence. Its recognized antigen is unknown. No much larger clonotype is one base removed from it; base qualities were not supplied. The germline V end is reduced by 6 bases and the J end by 0 bases; junction bases left unmatched: 4. Sequences MNHNY (CDR1) and SVGAGI (CDR2) are obtained from the germline V gene (reference sequence). Its CDR3 holds 16 amino acids, cysteine through phenylalanine. CDR3 DNA is the only sequence kept; it has 48 bases, read in frame from the first base. The donors were healthy, HIV-negative adults who had no recently reported acute infections or vaccinations. Every donor was a Caucasian adult residing in Nashville, Tennessee, USA. Magnetic negative selection was used to enrich CD4+ T cells, after which naive cells were positively selected on CD45RA and the negative fraction became the memory subset. Blood was collected by leukapheresis, and PBMCs were isolated by Ficoll-Histopaque density gradient centrifugation and then cryopreserved in liquid nitrogen vapor phase. Analytical flow cytometry was used to check the purity and quantity of each magnetically sorted T cell population. Genomic DNA was isolated from every sorted fraction and measured by UV absorbance on a Nanodrop 2000c.

Using the deep immunoSEQ assay, multiplex PCR amplified TCR CDR3 regions from genomic DNA. Genomic DNA extracted from each cell subset was distributed evenly over all wells of several immunoSEQ 96-well plates, and each plate served as one replicate. For sorted subsets, each replicate PCR was loaded with about 200 ng genomic DNA, equivalent to some 27,000 T cell genomes. Purified libraries were quantified with a Qubit 3.0 fluorometer, sized on a Bioanalyzer 2100, and re-quantified with the KAPA Library Quantification kit. Every immunoSEQ 96-well plate was sequenced on a dedicated single-read 150-cycle Illumina NextSeq 550 flow cell. In the authors' own workflow: Because the immunoSEQ output held only junctional sequences and lacked quality scores, the filtering could not match the filtering applied to full-length reads. Sequences were annotated with PyIR, a Python wrapper for IgBLAST v1.9, using IMGT germline references to assign V/J genes and CDR3. Reads were removed for weak V/J assignments (E-value above 1e-6), missing CDR3, stop codons, out-of-frame junctions, or ambiguous translated residues. V3J clonotypes were defined by identical inferred V gene, J gene, and CDR3 amino acid sequence. The percentage overlap between two repertoires was calculated by dividing the number of shared unique clonotypes by the size of the smaller repertoire. Repertoire richness was assessed with RTK rarefaction, the Chao1 estimator, and Recon v2.1 estimates of unobserved clonotypes. Generation probabilities for all TCRbeta clonotypes obtained by the gDNA method from a handful of donors were computed using OLGA. In TCRdb, the immuneACCESS table is reduced to in-frame sequences with V and J assigned. These tables do not hold every clone; where another copy was compared, an unresolved V gene accounts for under half, and the others remain unexplained. Clone size and V and J calls were adopted from that table, with D and trimming inferred from the DNA. Across this sample there are millions of clones, with around 95% seen only once. Roughly 0.13% of the sample belongs to the ten largest clones.

The data derive from a study of shared clonotypes between healthy human individuals (TCRdb year 2020). For context, the study as a whole: A couple of women and a few men aged 18 to 49 years were included in the cohort. To estimate repertoire size and how much clonotypes are shared between individuals, the study performed deep sequencing of blood TCR repertoires from about five healthy adults. Each donor's leukapheresis produced roughly between about 0.8 and 10 billion PBMCs. For each donor, CD4 naive and CD4 memory were each run on three plates, CD8 naive on two plates, and CD8 memory on one plate. Libraries were prepared and TCR repertoires were sequenced by different laboratories using diverse techniques, in order to increase sequencing depth and limit assay-specific biases.

Overall study outcomes, separate from this receptor: Naive subsets generally had larger estimated clonotype richness than memory subsets. Only blood was sampled, and tissue TCR repertoires likely differ from those in blood. Compared with non-shared clonotypes, the clonotypes found in all four sorted-subset donors had higher generation probabilities. When a handful of donors were compared, the shared fraction of clonotypes was about 5.5% for naive CD4, roughly 3.4% for naive CD8, more than 2% for memory CD4, and 0.4% for memory CD8. Pairwise subsampling indicated that sequencing depth was expected to affect the degree of clonotype sharing among donors. Incomplete sequencing was indicated by rarefaction of sorted-subset datasets, despite the large sequencing depth. Because the study included a small number of donors, the genetic and exposure-history diversity represented was limited.

The TCR was taken from a man aged 18-30 years in good health. The material sequenced was naive CD4+ T cells sorted from blood. Taken with the paper, the label for cell subset or site translates to: CD45RA+ positively selected. Recombination joined TRBV6-6 with TRBJ2-2, and 10 bases in between align with TRBD1. The DNA is TGTGCCAGCAGCCCTGGGACAGGGGCGAACACCGGGGAGCTGTTTTTT. Its amino acids are CASSPGTGANTGELFF.